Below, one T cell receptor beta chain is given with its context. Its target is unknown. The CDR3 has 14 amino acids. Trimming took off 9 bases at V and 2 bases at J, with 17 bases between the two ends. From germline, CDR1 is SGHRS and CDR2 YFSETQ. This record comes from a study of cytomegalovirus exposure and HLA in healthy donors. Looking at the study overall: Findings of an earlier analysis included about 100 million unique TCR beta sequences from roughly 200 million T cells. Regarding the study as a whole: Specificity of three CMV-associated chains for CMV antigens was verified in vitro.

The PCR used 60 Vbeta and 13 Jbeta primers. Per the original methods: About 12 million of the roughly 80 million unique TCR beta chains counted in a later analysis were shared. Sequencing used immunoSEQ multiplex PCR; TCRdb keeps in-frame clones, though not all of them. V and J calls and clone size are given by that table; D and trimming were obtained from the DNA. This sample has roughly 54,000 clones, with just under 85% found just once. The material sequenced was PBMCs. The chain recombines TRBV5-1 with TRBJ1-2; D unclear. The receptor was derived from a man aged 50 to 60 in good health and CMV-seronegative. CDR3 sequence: CATKLGESNYGYTF. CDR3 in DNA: TGCGCCACCAAGCTCGGGGAATCCAACTATGGCTACACCTTC.